This is a list of T cell receptor beta chains from one sample in a study of post-analysis software for immune sequencing data. Via MiXCR, TCRdb re-called the PCR reads, giving one row per CDR3 protein. The table includes about 260,000 distinct CDR3 sequences, about 38% detected once. Sequencing input: blood. All receptors come from a girl under 18 with multiple sclerosis. Both conserved end residues are part of each CDR3. The order of the fields is clone size, D gene, J gene, V gene, CDR3 DNA, CDR3 protein. A D gene is named only where the DNA matches it firmly. Part of the rows lack a size; the others show once, few, many or a class for expanded clones.

clone_size: -
d_call: -
j_call: TRBJ2-7
v_call: TRBV12-3/TRBV12-4
cdr3_nt: TGTGCCAGCAGTTTCGGCGGAGGGACCTACGAGCAGTACTTC
cdr3_aa: CASSFGGGTYEQYF

clone_size: -
d_call: -
j_call: TRBJ1-5
v_call: TRBV12-3/TRBV12-4
cdr3_nt: TGTGCCAGCAGTTTAAGTCCGCATAGCAATCAGCCCCAGCATTTT
cdr3_aa: CASSLSPHSNQPQHF

clone_size: -
d_call: -
j_call: TRBJ2-1
v_call: TRBV20-1
cdr3_nt: TGCAGTGCTAGAGATAGGCGAGACTACAATGAGCAGTTCTTC
cdr3_aa: CSARDRRDYNEQFF

clone_size: -
d_call: -
j_call: TRBJ2-7
v_call: TRBV14
cdr3_nt: TGTGCCAGCAGCCCCCCCCGGGCAGGGCGCTACGAGCAGTACTTC
cdr3_aa: CASSPPRAGRYEQYF

clone_size: many
d_call: -
j_call: TRBJ1-5
v_call: TRBV20-1
cdr3_nt: TGCAGTGCTTGGACGGGGGAGGTCAATCAGCCCCAGCATTTT
cdr3_aa: CSAWTGEVNQPQHF

clone_size: many
d_call: -
j_call: TRBJ2-3
v_call: TRBV3-1
cdr3_nt: TGTGCCAGCAGCCCACCTCGAGGACAGTCAGATACGCAGTATTTT
cdr3_aa: CASSPPRGQSDTQYF

clone_size: few
d_call: -
j_call: TRBJ2-7
v_call: TRBV20-1
cdr3_nt: TGCAGTGCTAGAGATATACAGGGTATAGGAGAGTACTTC
cdr3_aa: CSARDIQGIGEYF

clone_size: many
d_call: -
j_call: TRBJ1-2
v_call: TRBV7-2
cdr3_nt: TGTGCCAGCAGCTTAGACGGGGTCTATGGCTACACCTTC
cdr3_aa: CASSLDGVYGYTF

clone_size: many
d_call: TRBD1
j_call: TRBJ2-6
v_call: TRBV9
cdr3_nt: TGTGCCAGCAGCGCAGACAGGGTCGGGGCCAACGTCCTGACTTTC
cdr3_aa: CASSADRVGANVLTF

clone_size: -
d_call: -
j_call: TRBJ2-1
v_call: TRBV7-9
cdr3_nt: TGTGCCAGCAGCTTAGCGGGGAAGGATGAGCAGTTCTTC
cdr3_aa: CASSLAGKDEQFF

clone_size: -
d_call: -
j_call: TRBJ2-7
v_call: TRBV27
cdr3_nt: TGTGCCAGCAGTATCCTTGTGGGAGAGACCCGGTACTTC
cdr3_aa: CASSILVGETRYF

clone_size: many
d_call: -
j_call: TRBJ1-2
v_call: TRBV6-4
cdr3_nt: TGTGCCAGCAGCGCCCTGGATGCGGGACCACAATCCGTTCTGGGTGGCTACACCTTC
cdr3_aa: CASSALDAGPQSVLGGYTF

clone_size: -
d_call: TRBD2
j_call: TRBJ2-3
v_call: TRBV20-1
cdr3_nt: TGCAGTGCTTCCCGACTAGCGGGAGTGATAGATACGCAGTATTTT
cdr3_aa: CSASRLAGVIDTQYF

clone_size: -
d_call: -
j_call: TRBJ2-1
v_call: TRBV10-3
cdr3_nt: TGTGCCATCTGGCAGGGGAGCTCCTACAATGAGCAGTTCTTC
cdr3_aa: CAIWQGSSYNEQFF

clone_size: few
d_call: -
j_call: TRBJ2-3
v_call: TRBV2
cdr3_nt: TGTGCCAGCAGGCTTCCTTTCGGGGCGGCCGAGGGGGACACCAAACAGGGCGAAGATACGCAGTATTTT
cdr3_aa: CASRLPFGAAEGDTKQGEDTQYF

clone_size: many
d_call: -
j_call: TRBJ1-1
v_call: TRBV12-3/TRBV12-4
cdr3_nt: TGTGCCAGCAGCCCCATCGATAGAAAAGACTCTGAAGCTTTCTTT
cdr3_aa: CASSPIDRKDSEAFF

clone_size: -
d_call: -
j_call: TRBJ2-7
v_call: TRBV7-2
cdr3_nt: TGTGCCGGCAGCTCCTACGAGCGGTACTTC
cdr3_aa: CAGSSYERYF

clone_size: many
d_call: TRBD2
j_call: TRBJ2-3
v_call: TRBV6-4
cdr3_nt: TGTGCCAGCAGTTCAGCGGGGGGAGGCACAGATACGCAGTATTTT
cdr3_aa: CASSSAGGGTDTQYF

clone_size: -
d_call: TRBD1
j_call: TRBJ2-5
v_call: TRBV7-9
cdr3_nt: TGTGCCAGCAGTTTCCCCGGGACAGGACAAGAGACCCAGTACTTC
cdr3_aa: CASSFPGTGQETQYF

clone_size: many
d_call: -
j_call: TRBJ2-3
v_call: TRBV9
cdr3_nt: TGTGCCAGCAGCGTAGGTTCCGGGAGCGCAGATACGCAGTATTTT
cdr3_aa: CASSVGSGSADTQYF

clone_size: few
d_call: -
j_call: TRBJ2-5
v_call: TRBV20-1
cdr3_nt: TGCAGTGCTCTGGTTTTAAATGAGCAGTACTTC
cdr3_aa: CSALVLNEQYF

clone_size: many
d_call: -
j_call: TRBJ1-2
v_call: TRBV15
cdr3_nt: TGTGCCACCAGCAGAGGGACGCCCGAGAACTATGGCTACACCTTC
cdr3_aa: CATSRGTPENYGYTF

clone_size: many
d_call: TRBD1
j_call: TRBJ1-6
v_call: TRBV20-1
cdr3_nt: TGCAGTGCTAGACAAGGGACAGGGGGCGCGGGATCCTATAATTCACCCCTCCACTTT
cdr3_aa: CSARQGTGGAGSYNSPLHF

clone_size: -
d_call: -
j_call: TRBJ2-3
v_call: TRBV4-2
cdr3_nt: TGTGCCAACAGCCAAGAACTGAGTGGAGATACGCAGTATTTT
cdr3_aa: CANSQELSGDTQYF

clone_size: many
d_call: TRBD1
j_call: TRBJ2-5
v_call: TRBV6-1
cdr3_nt: TGTGCCAGCAGCATGGACAGGTTCGAGACCCAGTACTTC
cdr3_aa: CASSMDRFETQYF

clone_size: -
d_call: -
j_call: TRBJ1-1
v_call: TRBV20-1
cdr3_nt: TGCAGTGCTCACATGGGGGGGTCGAGCTGGGACACTGAAGCTTTCTTT
cdr3_aa: CSAHMGGSSWDTEAFF

clone_size: -
d_call: -
j_call: TRBJ1-1
v_call: TRBV4-3
cdr3_nt: TGCGCCAGCAGCCAAGAGATGAACACCGAAGCTTTCTTT
cdr3_aa: CASSQEMNTEAFF

clone_size: -
d_call: -
j_call: TRBJ2-6
v_call: TRBV24-1
cdr3_nt: TGTGCCACCAGTGAGAGGTCCCCCAGCTCTGGGGCCAACGTCCTGACTTTC
cdr3_aa: CATSERSPSSGANVLTF

clone_size: many
d_call: TRBD2
j_call: TRBJ2-3
v_call: TRBV7-9
cdr3_nt: TGTGCCAGCAGCTTTGTAGCGGGAGTAGCAGATACGCAGTATTTT
cdr3_aa: CASSFVAGVADTQYF

clone_size: -
d_call: -
j_call: TRBJ2-1
v_call: TRBV7-9
cdr3_nt: TGTGCCAGCAGCCCAGACCGGCTCCTTTACAATGAGCAGTTCTTC
cdr3_aa: CASSPDRLLYNEQFF

clone_size: -
d_call: -
j_call: TRBJ2-7
v_call: TRBV21-1
cdr3_nt: TGTGCCAGCAGCAAGCCTATCTTCTCCTACGAGCAGTACTTC
cdr3_aa: CASSKPIFSYEQYF

clone_size: once
d_call: -
j_call: TRBJ2-1
v_call: TRBV5-1
cdr3_nt: TGCGCCAGCAGCCAAGGGATATGGGGTGAGCAGTTCTTC
cdr3_aa: CASSQGIWGEQFF

clone_size: many
d_call: -
j_call: TRBJ2-1
v_call: TRBV27
cdr3_nt: TGTGCCAGCAGTTTCACTCTGGGCAATGAGCAGTTCTTC
cdr3_aa: CASSFTLGNEQFF

clone_size: -
d_call: TRBD1
j_call: TRBJ1-5
v_call: TRBV19
cdr3_nt: TGTGCCAGTACCAAAATGTCCGGGACAGGGGCCCATCAGCCCCAGCATTTT
cdr3_aa: CASTKMSGTGAHQPQHF

clone_size: many
d_call: TRBD1
j_call: TRBJ1-6
v_call: TRBV6-6
cdr3_nt: TGTGCCAGCAGTGGTCCGACAGGGCGCGCCGTACCCCTCCACTTT
cdr3_aa: CASSGPTGRAVPLHF

clone_size: -
d_call: -
j_call: TRBJ1-3
v_call: TRBV29-1
cdr3_nt: TGCAGCGTTGCAGGACAGTCTTCTGGAAACACCATATATTTT
cdr3_aa: CSVAGQSSGNTIYF

clone_size: many
d_call: -
j_call: TRBJ2-1
v_call: TRBV5-1
cdr3_nt: TGCGCCAGCAGCACCTCCGGGACGGTCCACGGGTACAATGAGCAGTTCTTC
cdr3_aa: CASSTSGTVHGYNEQFF

clone_size: -
d_call: TRBD1
j_call: TRBJ1-6
v_call: TRBV13
cdr3_nt: TGTGCCAGCAGCCAGACAGGGGTAAATTCACCCCCCCACTTT
cdr3_aa: CASSQTGVNSPPHF

clone_size: -
d_call: -
j_call: TRBJ2-5
v_call: TRBV3-1
cdr3_nt: TGTGCCAGCAGCCCCCCCTCAACGGGGGGCTCGGAGACCCAGTACTTC
cdr3_aa: CASSPPSTGGSETQYF

clone_size: -
d_call: -
j_call: TRBJ2-2
v_call: TRBV7-2
cdr3_nt: TGTGCCAGCAGCTTAGACGCGGTGCCCGGGGAGCTGTTTTTT
cdr3_aa: CASSLDAVPGELFF

clone_size: many
d_call: TRBD2
j_call: TRBJ2-1
v_call: TRBV12-3/TRBV12-4
cdr3_nt: TGTGCCAGCAGTTTTGCGGGAGGGTTGACTGAGCAGTTCTTC
cdr3_aa: CASSFAGGLTEQFF

clone_size: -
d_call: TRBD1
j_call: TRBJ2-7
v_call: TRBV27
cdr3_nt: TGTGCCAGCAGTTTCTTCCAGGGGGCGGGGGAGCAGTACTTC
cdr3_aa: CASSFFQGAGEQYF

clone_size: many
d_call: -
j_call: TRBJ2-1
v_call: TRBV5-1
cdr3_nt: TGCGCCAGCAGCTCCGGTCAGGAGTTACGATACAATGAGCAGTTCTTC
cdr3_aa: CASSSGQELRYNEQFF

clone_size: -
d_call: -
j_call: TRBJ1-2
v_call: TRBV7-2
cdr3_nt: TGTGCCAGCAGCTTAATCCAGGGCTTTAACTATGGCTACACCTTC
cdr3_aa: CASSLIQGFNYGYTF

clone_size: -
d_call: -
j_call: TRBJ1-4
v_call: TRBV6-5
cdr3_nt: TGTGCCAGCAGTTCTTACTGGGGGGAACTGTTTTTT
cdr3_aa: CASSSYWGELFF

clone_size: -
d_call: TRBD2
j_call: TRBJ2-5
v_call: TRBV20-1
cdr3_nt: TGCAGTGCTAACCTCCTAACTAGCGGGGGGACCCAAGAGACCCAGTACTTC
cdr3_aa: CSANLLTSGGTQETQYF